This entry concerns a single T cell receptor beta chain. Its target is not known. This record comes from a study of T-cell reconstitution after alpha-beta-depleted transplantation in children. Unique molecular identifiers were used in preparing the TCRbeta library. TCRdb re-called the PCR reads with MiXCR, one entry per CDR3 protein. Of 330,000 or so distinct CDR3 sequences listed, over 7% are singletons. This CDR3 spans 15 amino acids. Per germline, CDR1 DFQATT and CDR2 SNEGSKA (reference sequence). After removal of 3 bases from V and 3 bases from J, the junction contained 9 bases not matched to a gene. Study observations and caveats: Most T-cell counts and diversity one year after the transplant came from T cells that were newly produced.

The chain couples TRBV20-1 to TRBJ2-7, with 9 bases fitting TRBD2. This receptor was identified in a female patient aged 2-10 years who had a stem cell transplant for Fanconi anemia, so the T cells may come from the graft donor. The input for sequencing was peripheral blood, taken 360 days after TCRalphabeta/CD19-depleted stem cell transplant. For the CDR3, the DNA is TGCAGTGCTAGTCTACGCGGGAGGGCCAACTACGAGCAGTACTTC. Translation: CSASLRGRANYEQYF.